This T cell receptor beta chain is from a study of T cells in Graves' hyperthyroidism and ophthalmopathy. TCR beta CDR3 regions were amplified from RNA. The HTBI set primed first-round TCR CDR3 RT-PCR. MiXCR, applied by TCRdb to the multiplex PCR reads, yields one record per CDR3 protein. The data show under 350,000 distinct CDR3 sequences, with roughly 15% seen just once and under 8% held by the top ten. The CDR3 covers 15 residues. CDR1 is MDHEN and CDR2 is SYDVKM in the germline V gene. With V trimmed by 5 bases and J by 0 bases, 1 base remained unmatched. The study's findings and limits: Most thyroid clonotypes expanded above 0.001 appeared in blood too.

This clonotype was counted at least ten times. The antigen is undetermined. The definition of stable Graves' hyperthyroidism was no ophthalmopathy progression within 18 months. In patients aged 18 to 65, hyperthyroidism was newly diagnosed, with duration under 2 months. Clinical symptoms, serum thyroxine, TRAb, thyroid ultrasound and orbital computed tomography established diagnosis. This receptor was identified in a woman in her thirties or forties with Graves' hyperthyroidism. The sample consisted of blood. The gene calls are TRBV28 and TRBJ2-6, with 7 nucleotides matching TRBD2. The CDR3 loop is CASSRTSSGANVLTF. CDR3 bases: TGTGCCAGCAGTCGGACTAGCTCTGGGGCCAACGTCCTGACTTTC.